Sequencing of this T cell receptor (beta chain) was carried out in a study of T-cell memory formation after mild COVID-19. Whole-study context: TCR clusters showed largely donor specificity.

Broader study findings: A second wave of clones peaked on day 37, and their SARS-CoV-2 specificity went unconfirmed. Largely, contracting CD4+ clones fell within CM and EM, and contracting CD8+ clones within EMRA.

TCRdb passed the 5' RACE reads through MiXCR, listing each CDR3 protein once. The table lists 350,000 to 500,000 distinct CDR3 sequences, about 20% of them singletons. The CDR3 totals 13 residues. Germline V CDR1 and CDR2: LGHDT, YNNKEL (reference sequence). Between the trimmed V and J ends, which lost 1 base and 5 bases, there was a span of 6 bases. A word on this clonotype: The target antigen is unknown.

The chain links TRBV3-1 to TRBJ1-5; D not certain. The sequencing sample was made of PBMCs or a T cell subset sorted from them (not recorded which). This clonotype originated in a man between 18 and 29 years old who had mild COVID-19 (a few samples of this study predate the infection). Cell type and time point are not known. For the CDR3, the DNA is TGTGCCAGCAGCCAAGCCGGGGATCAGCCCCAGCATTTT. Protein product: CASSQAGDQPQHF.